Listed below are T cell receptor beta chains from one sample, sequenced in a study of blood T cell repertoires in COVID-19. Repertoires were generated with immunoSEQ multiplex PCR, while TCRdb's copy carries only in-frame clones and drops some. This sample has 200,000 to 300,000 clones, with about four fifths found just once. Sequenced sample: peripheral blood. These receptors all come from a man aged 80 or over with acute or convalescent COVID-19. Each CDR3 is given with its conserved first and last residue. Rows may omit the clone size; those that give it use once, few, many or a size class.

TRBV5-4 | . | CASSKTGTGNTIYF
TRBV30 | . | CAWSGTGPRYNSPLHF
TRBV18 | . | CASSPRTVPANYGYTF
TRBV7-2 | . | CASSPMNSRTDTQYF
TRBV18 | . | CASSPKRGEPTDTQYF
TRBV5-1 | . | CASSLGGQTNEKLFF
TRBV18 | . | CASSTNRGPQHF
TRBV9 | . | CASSVSTVGGLNEKLFF
TRBV11-2 | . | CASRYGGAWNTGELFF
TRBV19 | . | CASSIPRQPDTQYF
TRBV5-1 | . | CASSWGPEPGNTIYF
TRBV2 | once | CASSAGTGFSSNQPQHF
TRBV7-9 | once | CASSPPGLDYEQYF
TRBV7-9 | . | CASSLSISYNERFF
TRBV4-2 | . | CASSQGLAGGYTDTQYF
TRBV5-1 | few | CASSLDRPSGNTIYF
TRBV19 | . | CASSIDRNSPLHF
TRBV27 | . | CASSFLGGVGTGELFF